The clone carrying this T cell receptor beta chain showed up many times. Antigen unknown. The TCR beta profiling, which covered VDJ combination and CDR3 sequence, was carried out using genomic DNA as the template. One entry per CDR3 protein, called by TCRdb with MiXCR from the reads. The table lists under 350,000 distinct CDR3 sequences, 56% of them singletons. All patients picked for sequencing had shown, by flow cytometry, an expansion of CD8+CD57+ cells. These data are taken from a study of CD8+CD57+ T cells in acquired aplastic anemia. About the study: Recorded DNA amounts for sorted CD4+ and CD8+ cells had an average of 3.2 ug.

Germline values: CDR1 KGHDR, CDR2 SFDVKD. The CDR3 loop spans 14 amino acids. Trimming left V 2 bases short and J 9 bases short, with 15 bases between. General observations from the study: About 29 CD8+ CDR3 sequences occurred in both the patients and the controls.

The chain recombines TRBV24-1 with TRBJ2-5; the D gene could be TRBD1 or TRBD2 (5 bases each). Input material: sorted CD4+, CD8+, or CD8+CD57+ T cells (not recorded which) from PBMCs. This receptor was taken from a human donor with aplastic anemia. CDR3 DNA: TGTGCCACCAGTGATTCCCGAGGGGTCGGGGCCCAGTACTTC. Encoded protein: CATSDSRGVGAQYF.